The present TCR beta chain was sequenced within a study of blood T cell repertoires in COVID-19. Study information: Samples representing acute and convalescent COVID-19 were sourced from the United States, Italy and Spain. Sample material is recorded as cDNA or gDNA derived from T cells, B-cell-depleted T cells, or PBMCs.

This CDR3 contains 18 residues. Trimming removed 0 bases from V and 4 bases from J; junction bases left unmatched: 11. Germline V gives CDR1 LGHDT, CDR2 YNNKEL (reference sequence). The method was immunoSEQ multiplex PCR; TCRdb's version includes in-frame clones alone and lacks a portion of them. Of fewer than 150,000 clones in the sample, roughly 80% were seen once. This TCR was recovered from a human donor in a cohort sampled during active COVID-19. V and J are TRBV3-1 (or the pseudogene TRBV3-2) and TRBJ1-1; 10 bases fit TRBD1. The sequenced material came from peripheral blood. The chain's CDR3 is CASSQEVGTGVRGTEAFF. Written as DNA, the CDR3 is TGTGCCAGCAGCCAAGAAGTGGGGACAGGGGTTAGGGGCACTGAAGCTTTCTTT.